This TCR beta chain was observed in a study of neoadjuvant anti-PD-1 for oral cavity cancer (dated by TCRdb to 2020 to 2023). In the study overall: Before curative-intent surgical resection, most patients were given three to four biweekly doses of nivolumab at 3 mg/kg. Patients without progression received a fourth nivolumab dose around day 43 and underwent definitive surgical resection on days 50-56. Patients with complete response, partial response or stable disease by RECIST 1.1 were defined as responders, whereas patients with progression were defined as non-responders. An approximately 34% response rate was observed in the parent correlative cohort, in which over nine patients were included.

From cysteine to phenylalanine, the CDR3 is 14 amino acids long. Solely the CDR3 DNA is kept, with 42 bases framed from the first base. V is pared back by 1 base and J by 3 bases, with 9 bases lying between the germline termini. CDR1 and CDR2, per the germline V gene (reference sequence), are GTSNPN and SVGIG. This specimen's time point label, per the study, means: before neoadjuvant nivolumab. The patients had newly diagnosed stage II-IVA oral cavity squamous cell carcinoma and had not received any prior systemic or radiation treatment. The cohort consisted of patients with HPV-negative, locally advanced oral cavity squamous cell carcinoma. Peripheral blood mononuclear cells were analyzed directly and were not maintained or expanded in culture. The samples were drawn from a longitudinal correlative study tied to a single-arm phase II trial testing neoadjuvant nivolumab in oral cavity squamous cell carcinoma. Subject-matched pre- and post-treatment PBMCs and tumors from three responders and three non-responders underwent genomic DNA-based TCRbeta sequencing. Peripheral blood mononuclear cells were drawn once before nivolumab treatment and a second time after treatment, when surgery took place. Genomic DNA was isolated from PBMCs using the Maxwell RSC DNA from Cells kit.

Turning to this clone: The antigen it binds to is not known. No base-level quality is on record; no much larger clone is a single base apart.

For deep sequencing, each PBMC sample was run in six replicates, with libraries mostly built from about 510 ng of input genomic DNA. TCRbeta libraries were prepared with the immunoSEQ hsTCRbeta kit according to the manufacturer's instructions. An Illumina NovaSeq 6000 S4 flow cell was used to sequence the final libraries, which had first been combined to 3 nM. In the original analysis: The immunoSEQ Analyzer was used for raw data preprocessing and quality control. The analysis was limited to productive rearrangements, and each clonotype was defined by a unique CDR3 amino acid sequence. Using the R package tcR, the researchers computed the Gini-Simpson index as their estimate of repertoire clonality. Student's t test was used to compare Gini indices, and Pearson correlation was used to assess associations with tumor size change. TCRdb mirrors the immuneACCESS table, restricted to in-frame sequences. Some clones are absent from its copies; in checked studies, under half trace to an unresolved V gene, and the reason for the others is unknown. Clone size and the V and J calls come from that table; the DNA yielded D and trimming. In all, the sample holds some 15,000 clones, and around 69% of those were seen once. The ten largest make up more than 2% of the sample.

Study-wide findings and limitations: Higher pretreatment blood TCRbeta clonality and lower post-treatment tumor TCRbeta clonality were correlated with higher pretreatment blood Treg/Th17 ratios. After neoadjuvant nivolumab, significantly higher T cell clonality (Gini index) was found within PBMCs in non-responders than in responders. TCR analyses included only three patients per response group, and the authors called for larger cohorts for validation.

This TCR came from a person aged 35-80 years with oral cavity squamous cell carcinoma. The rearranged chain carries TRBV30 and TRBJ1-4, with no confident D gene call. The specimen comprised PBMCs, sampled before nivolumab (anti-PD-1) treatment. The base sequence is TGTGCCTGGAGTGAGGGTTCACCTAATGAAAAACTGTTTTTT. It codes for CAWSEGSPNEKLFF.